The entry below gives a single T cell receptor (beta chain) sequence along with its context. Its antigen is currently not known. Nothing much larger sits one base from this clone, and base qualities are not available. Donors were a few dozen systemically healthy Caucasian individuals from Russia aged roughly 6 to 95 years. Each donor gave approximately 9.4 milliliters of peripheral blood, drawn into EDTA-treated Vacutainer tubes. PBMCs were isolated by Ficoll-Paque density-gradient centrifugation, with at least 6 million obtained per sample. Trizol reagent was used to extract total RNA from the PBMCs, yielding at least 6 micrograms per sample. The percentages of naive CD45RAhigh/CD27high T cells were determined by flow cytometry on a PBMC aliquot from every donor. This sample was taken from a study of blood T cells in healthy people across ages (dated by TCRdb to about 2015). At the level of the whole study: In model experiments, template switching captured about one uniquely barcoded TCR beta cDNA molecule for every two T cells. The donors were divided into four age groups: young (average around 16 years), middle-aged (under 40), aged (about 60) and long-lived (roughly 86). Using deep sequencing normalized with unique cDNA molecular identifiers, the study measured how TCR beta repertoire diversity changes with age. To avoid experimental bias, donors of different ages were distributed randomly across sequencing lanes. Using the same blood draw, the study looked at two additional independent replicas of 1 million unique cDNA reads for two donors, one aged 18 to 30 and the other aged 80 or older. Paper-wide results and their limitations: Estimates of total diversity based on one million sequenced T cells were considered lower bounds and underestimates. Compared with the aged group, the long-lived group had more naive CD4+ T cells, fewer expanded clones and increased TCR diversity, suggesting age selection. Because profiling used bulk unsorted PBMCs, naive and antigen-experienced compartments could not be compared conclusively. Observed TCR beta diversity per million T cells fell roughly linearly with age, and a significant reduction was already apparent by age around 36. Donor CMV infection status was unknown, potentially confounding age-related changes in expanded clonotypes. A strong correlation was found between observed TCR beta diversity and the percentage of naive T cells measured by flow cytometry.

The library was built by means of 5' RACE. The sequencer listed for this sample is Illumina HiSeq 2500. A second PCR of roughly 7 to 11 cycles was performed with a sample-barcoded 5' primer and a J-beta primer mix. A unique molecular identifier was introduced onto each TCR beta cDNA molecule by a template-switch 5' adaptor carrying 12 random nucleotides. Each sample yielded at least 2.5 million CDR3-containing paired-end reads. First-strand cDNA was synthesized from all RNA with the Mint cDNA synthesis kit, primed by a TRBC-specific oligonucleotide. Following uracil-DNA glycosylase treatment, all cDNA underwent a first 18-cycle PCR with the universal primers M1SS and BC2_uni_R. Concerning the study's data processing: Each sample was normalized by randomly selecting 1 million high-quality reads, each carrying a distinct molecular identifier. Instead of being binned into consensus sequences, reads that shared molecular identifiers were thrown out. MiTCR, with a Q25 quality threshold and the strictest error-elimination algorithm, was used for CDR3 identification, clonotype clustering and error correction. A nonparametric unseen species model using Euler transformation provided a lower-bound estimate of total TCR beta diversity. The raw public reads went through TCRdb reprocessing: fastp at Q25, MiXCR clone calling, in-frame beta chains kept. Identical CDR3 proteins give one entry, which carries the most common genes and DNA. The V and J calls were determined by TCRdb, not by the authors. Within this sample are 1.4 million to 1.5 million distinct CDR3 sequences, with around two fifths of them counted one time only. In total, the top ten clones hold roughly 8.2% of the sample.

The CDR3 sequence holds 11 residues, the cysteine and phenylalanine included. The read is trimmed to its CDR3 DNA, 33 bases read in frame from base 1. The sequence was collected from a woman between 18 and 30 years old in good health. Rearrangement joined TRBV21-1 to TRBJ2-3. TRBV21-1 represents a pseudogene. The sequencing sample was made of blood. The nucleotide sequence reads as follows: TGTGCCAGCGAACACACAGATACGCAGTATTTT. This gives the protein CASEHTDTQYF.